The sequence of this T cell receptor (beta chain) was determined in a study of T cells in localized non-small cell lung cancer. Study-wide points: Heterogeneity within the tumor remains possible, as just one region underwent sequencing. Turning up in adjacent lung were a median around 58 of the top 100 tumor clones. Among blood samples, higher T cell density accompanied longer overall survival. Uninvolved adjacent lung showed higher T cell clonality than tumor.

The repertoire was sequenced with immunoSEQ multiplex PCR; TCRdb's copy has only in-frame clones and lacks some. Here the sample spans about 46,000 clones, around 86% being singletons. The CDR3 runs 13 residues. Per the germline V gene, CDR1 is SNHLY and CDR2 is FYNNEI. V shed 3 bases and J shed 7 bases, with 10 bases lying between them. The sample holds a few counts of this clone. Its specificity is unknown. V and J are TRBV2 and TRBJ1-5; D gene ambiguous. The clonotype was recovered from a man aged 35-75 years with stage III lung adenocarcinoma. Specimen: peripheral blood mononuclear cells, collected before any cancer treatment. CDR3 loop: CASSEEVQQPQHF. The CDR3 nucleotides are TGTGCCAGCAGTGAGGAAGTCCAGCAGCCCCAGCATTTT.